A single sample is the source of the 4 T cell receptor beta chains below, sequenced in a study of control samples from healthy donors and cancer patients. Some clones are missing from TCRdb's copy, which holds only in-frame ones; the method was immunoSEQ multiplex PCR. The table records around 41,000 clones, around four fifths of them present only once. Sequencing was done on a sample of PBMCs. The receptor set was obtained from a woman between 55 and 75 years old with lung cancer.

V is TRBV18 and J is TRBJ2-7; D uncertain. The CDR3 consists of 14 residues. V was shortened by 3 bases and J by 0 bases, with 9 bases between the two germline ends. CDR1 is KGHSH, CDR2 LQKENI, per germline. The CDR3 DNA reads TGTGCCAGCTCACCGGGCCGTAGCTCCTACGAGCAGTACTTC. This sequence encodes CASSPGRSSYEQYF.

V and J are TRBV19 and TRBJ2-5; 8 bases align to TRBD2. The J segment lost 2 bases and the V segment lost 5 bases, leaving 4 bases of the junction unmatched. Germline-derived CDR1 and CDR2 are LNHDA and SQIVND (reference sequence). The CDR3 sequence is 14 residues long. CDR3: CASSRAGVQETQYF. The CDR3 nucleotides read TGTGCCAGTAGTCGAGCGGGGGTACAAGAGACCCAGTACTTC. Drawing the rest from reference TRBV19 and TRBJ2-5, the complete variable domain is DGGITQSPKYLFRKEGQNVTLSCEQNLNHDAMYWYRQDPGQGLRLIYYSQIVNDFQKGDIAEGYSVSREKKESFPLTVTSAQKNPTAFYLCASSRAGVQETQYFGPGTRLLVL.

This sequence joins TRBV7-2 and TRBJ1-5; 7 bases line up with TRBD1. The CDR3 consists of 14 residues. Germline CDR1 SGHTA, CDR2 FQGNSA. The V and J ends lost 5 bases and 5 bases, in that order; junction bases with no gene match: 6. The CDR3 loop is CASSVRQGDQPQHF. The CDR3 DNA is TGTGCCAGCAGCGTTAGACAGGGCGATCAGCCCCAGCATTTT.

The chain recombines TRBV4-1 with TRBJ1-6, with D perhaps TRBD1 (6 bases). The germline V and J ends were trimmed by 4 bases and 12 bases, with 22 bases remaining between them. Germline V gene lookup returns CDR1 MGHRA and CDR2 YSYEKL. This CDR3 contains 16 residues. The CDR3 spells CASSLSGAGSNLPLHF. DNA of the CDR3: TGCGCCAGCAGCCTCTCGGGGGCAGGGAGTAACTTACCCCTCCACTTT.